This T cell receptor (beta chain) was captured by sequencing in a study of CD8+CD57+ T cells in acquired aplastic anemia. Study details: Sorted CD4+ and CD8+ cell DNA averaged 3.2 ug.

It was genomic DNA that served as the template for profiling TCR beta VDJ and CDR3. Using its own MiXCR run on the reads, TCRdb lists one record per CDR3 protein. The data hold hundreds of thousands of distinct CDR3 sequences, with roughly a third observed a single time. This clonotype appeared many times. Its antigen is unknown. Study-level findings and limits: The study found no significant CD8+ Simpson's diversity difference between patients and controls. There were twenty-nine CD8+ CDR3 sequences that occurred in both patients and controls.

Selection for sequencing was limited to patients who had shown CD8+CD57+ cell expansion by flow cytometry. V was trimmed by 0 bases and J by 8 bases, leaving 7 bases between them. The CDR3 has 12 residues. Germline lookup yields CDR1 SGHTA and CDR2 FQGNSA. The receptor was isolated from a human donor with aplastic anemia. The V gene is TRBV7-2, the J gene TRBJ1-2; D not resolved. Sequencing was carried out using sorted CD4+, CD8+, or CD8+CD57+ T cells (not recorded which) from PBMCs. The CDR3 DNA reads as TGTGCCAGCAGCTTAGCGTCCGGGGGCTACACCTTC. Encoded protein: CASSLASGGYTF.